This T cell receptor beta chain is drawn from a study of blood T cell repertoires in COVID-19. About the research overall: Collection of acute and convalescent COVID-19 samples took place in the United States, Italy and Spain. PBMCs, B-cell-depleted T cells, or T cells were the source of the cDNA or gDNA that made up the material.

There are 14 residues in the CDR3. Germline V gene lookup returns CDR1 DFQATT and CDR2 SNEGSKA (reference sequence). V lost 3 bases, J lost 1 base, and 11 bases lay in between. In the authors' methods: Estimates of nucleated cell counts were drawn from the amplification of reference gene primers. The data were produced by immunoSEQ multiplex PCR, yet TCRdb's version contains in-frame clones alone and is incomplete. D and trimming come from the DNA, and the V and J calls and clone size come from that table. The top ten hold approximately 2.5% of the sample, which has around 140,000 clones, about 85% seen once.

The chain links TRBV20-1 to TRBJ2-3; D might be TRBD2 (5 bases). Source material: peripheral blood. This TCR was sampled from a human donor with acute or convalescent COVID-19. The donor label of this sample is uncertain. This chain's CDR3 is CSASGGLGTDTQYF. Written as DNA, the CDR3 is TGCAGTGCTAGTGGCGGGTTGGGCACAGATACGCAGTATTTT.